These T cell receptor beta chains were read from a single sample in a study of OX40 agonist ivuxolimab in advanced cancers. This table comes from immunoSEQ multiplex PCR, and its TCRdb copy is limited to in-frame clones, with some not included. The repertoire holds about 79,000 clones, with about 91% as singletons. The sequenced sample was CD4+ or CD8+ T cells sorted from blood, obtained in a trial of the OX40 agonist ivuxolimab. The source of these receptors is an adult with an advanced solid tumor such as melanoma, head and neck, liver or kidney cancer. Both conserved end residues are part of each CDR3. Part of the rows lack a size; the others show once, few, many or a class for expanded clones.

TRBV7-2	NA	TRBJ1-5	CASSLVGDGGPQHF
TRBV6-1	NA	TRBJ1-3	CASSEALRYSGNTIYF
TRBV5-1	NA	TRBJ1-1	CASSPIQGVTEAFF
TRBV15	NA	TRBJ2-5	CATSRDYGRGGEETQYF
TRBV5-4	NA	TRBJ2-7	CASSPRGGVREQYF
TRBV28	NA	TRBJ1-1	CASSLISTEAFF
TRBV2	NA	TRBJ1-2	CASRSPQGGNNYGYTF
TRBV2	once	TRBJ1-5	CASRQGGNQPQHF
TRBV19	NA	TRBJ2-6	CASRGQGRVSGANVLTF
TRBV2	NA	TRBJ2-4	CASSEEVLAKNIQYF
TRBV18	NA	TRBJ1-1	CASSPYQGAMNTEAFF
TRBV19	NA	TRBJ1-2	CASSRTGGGYTF
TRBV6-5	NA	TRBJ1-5	CASSYGQGYSNQPQHF
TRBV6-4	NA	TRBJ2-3	CASSPGRGTDTQYF
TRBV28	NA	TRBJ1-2	CASSPPGEPAILGYTF
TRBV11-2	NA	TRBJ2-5	CASSLWPSEVQETQYF
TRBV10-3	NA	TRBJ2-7	CATRDRERSSYEQYF
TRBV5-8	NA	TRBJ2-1	CASSPGGVISYNEQFF
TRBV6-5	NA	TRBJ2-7	CASAAPGLPYEQYF
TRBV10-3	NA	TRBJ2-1	CAISESSWGTPSGSSYNEQFF
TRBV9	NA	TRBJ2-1	CASSVGGGTNEQFF
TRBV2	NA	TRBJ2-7	CASKHGNSYEQYF
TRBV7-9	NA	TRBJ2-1	CASSPFTGDNEQFF
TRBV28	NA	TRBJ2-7	CASSAGDRPYEQYF
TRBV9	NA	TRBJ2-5	CASSVMTEETQYF
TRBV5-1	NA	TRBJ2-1	CASSLRLAGGQGHEQFF
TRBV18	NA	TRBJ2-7	CASSPPVTGVSHF
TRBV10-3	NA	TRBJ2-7	CATTSGHYEQYF
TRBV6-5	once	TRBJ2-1	CASSSGTGPRFF
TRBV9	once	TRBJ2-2	CASSVVSDTGELFF